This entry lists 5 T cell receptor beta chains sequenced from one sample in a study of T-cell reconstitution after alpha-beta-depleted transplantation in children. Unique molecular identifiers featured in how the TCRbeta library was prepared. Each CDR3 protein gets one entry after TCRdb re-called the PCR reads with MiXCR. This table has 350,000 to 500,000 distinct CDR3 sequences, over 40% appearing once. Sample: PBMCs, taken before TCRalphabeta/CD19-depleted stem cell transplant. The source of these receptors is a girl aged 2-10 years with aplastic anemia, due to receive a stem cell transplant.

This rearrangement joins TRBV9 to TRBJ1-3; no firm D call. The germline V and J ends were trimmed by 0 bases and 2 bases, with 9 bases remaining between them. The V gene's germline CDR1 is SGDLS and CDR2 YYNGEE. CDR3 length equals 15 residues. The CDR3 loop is CASSVGSGTGNTIYF. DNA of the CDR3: TGTGCCAGCAGCGTAGGGTCGGGGACTGGAAACACCATATATTTT.

CDR3 sequence: CSAPPGSNQPQHF. CDR3 in DNA: TGCAGTGCTCCCCCAGGGAGCAATCAGCCCCAGCATTTT. V is TRBV20-1 and J is TRBJ1-5; a possible D gene is TRBD1 (5 bases). The V gene's germline CDR1 is DFQATT and CDR2 SNEGSKA (reference sequence). This CDR3 has 13 amino acids. The V end was cut by 5 bases, the J end by 1 base, with 9 bases between.

CDR3 amino acids: CSASPRYRGHLPKGSPLHF. The CDR3 DNA sequence: TGCAGTGCTAGCCCTCGTTACAGGGGGCATCTCCCTAAGGGCTCACCCCTCCACTTT. The chain links TRBV20-1 to TRBJ1-6; TRBD1 matches 9 bases. The CDR3 extends over 19 amino acids. Unmatched junction bases numbered 22, after V lost 3 bases and J lost 10 bases. Germline V lookup: CDR1 DFQATT, CDR2 SNEGSKA (reference sequence).

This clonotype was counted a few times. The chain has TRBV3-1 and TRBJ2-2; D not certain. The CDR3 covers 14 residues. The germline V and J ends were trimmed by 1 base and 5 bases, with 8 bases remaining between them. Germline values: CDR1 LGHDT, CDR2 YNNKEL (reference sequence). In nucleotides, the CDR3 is TGTGCCAGCAGCCAAGTTTTTCTTACCGGGGAGCTGTTTTTT. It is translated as CASSQVFLTGELFF. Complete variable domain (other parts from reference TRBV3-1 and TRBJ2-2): DTAVSQTPKYLVTQMGNDKSIKCEQNLGHDTMYWYKQDSKKFLKIMFSYNNKELIINETVPNRFSPKSPDKAHLNLHINSLELGDSAVYFCASSQVFLTGELFFGEGSRLTVL.

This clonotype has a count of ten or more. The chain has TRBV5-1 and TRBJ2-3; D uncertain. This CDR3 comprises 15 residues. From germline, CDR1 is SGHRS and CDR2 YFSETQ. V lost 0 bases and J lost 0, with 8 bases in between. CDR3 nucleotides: TGCGCCAGCAGCTTGGCAGAAACTAGCACAGATACGCAGTATTTT. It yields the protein CASSLAETSTDTQYF.